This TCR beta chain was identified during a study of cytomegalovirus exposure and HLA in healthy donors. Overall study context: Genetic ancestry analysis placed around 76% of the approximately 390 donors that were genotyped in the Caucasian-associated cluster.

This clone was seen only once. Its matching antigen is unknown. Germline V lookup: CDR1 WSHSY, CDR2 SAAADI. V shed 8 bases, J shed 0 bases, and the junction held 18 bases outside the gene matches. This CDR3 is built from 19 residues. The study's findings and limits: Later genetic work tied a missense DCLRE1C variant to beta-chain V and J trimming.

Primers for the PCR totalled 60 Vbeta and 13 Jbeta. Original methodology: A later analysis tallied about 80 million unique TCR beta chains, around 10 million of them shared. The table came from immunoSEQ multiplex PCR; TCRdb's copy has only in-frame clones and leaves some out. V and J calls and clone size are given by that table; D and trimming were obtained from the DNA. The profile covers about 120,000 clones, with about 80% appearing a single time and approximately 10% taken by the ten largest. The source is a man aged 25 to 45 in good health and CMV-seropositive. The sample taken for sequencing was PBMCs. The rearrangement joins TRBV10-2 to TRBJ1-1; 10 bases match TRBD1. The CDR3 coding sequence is TGCGCCAGCCAGGGCCGGGACAGGGGTTTTAGGTGGGTGAACACTGAAGCTTTCTTT. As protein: CASQGRDRGFRWVNTEAFF.